This entry lists 32 T cell receptor beta chains sequenced from one sample in a study of Graves' ophthalmopathy and Graves' hyperthyroidism. Scientists amplified the TCR beta CDR3 regions from RNA transcripts. Following a first-round RT-PCR that used HTBI primers, a second-round multiplex PCR was carried out. TCRdb redid the calling of the multiplex PCR reads with MiXCR, one entry per CDR3 protein. The repertoire holds 350,000 to 400,000 distinct CDR3 sequences, with approximately 15% as singletons. Sequencing was carried out using peripheral blood. The source is a woman between 18 and 29 years old with stable Graves' hyperthyroidism.

This clonotype was picked up many times. The genes are TRBV11-2 and TRBJ2-2, with a weak D call TRBD1 (7 bases). CDR1 is SGHAT, CDR2 FQNNGV, per germline. V gave up 1 base and J gave up 7 bases, with 13 bases separating them. The length of the CDR3 is 15 residues. CDR3 loop: CASSLVGRGDGELFF. In DNA, the CDR3 is TGTGCCAGCAGCTTAGTTGGCAGGGGGGACGGGGAGCTGTTTTTT.

This clonotype was recorded at least ten times. The genes are TRBV5-8 and TRBJ1-3; D not resolved. CDR1 is SGHTS, CDR2 YDEGEE, per germline. CDR3 size: 15 residues. V shed 0 bases and J shed 0 bases, with 7 bases lying between them. Here the CDR3 DNA reads TGTGCCAGCAGCTTGGCCGTAGGCTCTGGAAACACCATATATTTT. The encoded protein is CASSLAVGSGNTIYF.

A few counts support this clonotype. The rearrangement joins TRBV24-1 to TRBJ2-7; TRBD1 aligns across 9 bases. The germline V gene has CDR1 KGHDR and CDR2 SFDVKD. With V trimmed by 5 bases and J by 5 bases, 9 bases remained unmatched. This CDR3 has 15 amino acids. CDR3 protein: CATSARGTGSHEQYF. In nucleotides, the CDR3 is TGTGCCACCAGTGCTCGAGGGACAGGGTCCCACGAGCAGTACTTC.

In this sample, this clonotype turned up many times. V is TRBV24-1 and J is TRBJ2-5; 7 nucleotides match TRBD1. V dropped 4 bases and J dropped 3; count of bases not matched to a gene: 7. The CDR3 spans 15 residues. Germline V CDR1 and CDR2: KGHDR, SFDVKD. The CDR3 is CATSDSGQPEETQYF. The CDR3 DNA reads TGTGCCACCAGTGACTCGGGACAGCCTGAAGAGACCCAGTACTTC.

This clonotype has more than one count but fewer than ten. The chain combines TRBV6-5 with TRBJ2-5; weak D call: TRBD1 (5 bases). The V gene lost 2 bases and the J gene lost 3 bases, with 10 bases spanning the gap. The CDR3 has 14 residues. CDR1 MNHEY and CDR2 SVGAGI come from the germline V gene. Here the CDR3 reads CASSYPGAKETQYF. The CDR3 coding sequence is TGTGCCAGCAGTTACCCTGGGGCGAAAGAGACCCAGTACTTC.

The sample holds many counts of this clonotype. The rearrangement joins TRBV6-2 or TRBV6-3 to TRBJ1-2; TRBD1 agrees at 8 bases. The germline V gene encodes CDR1 MNHEY and CDR2 SVGEGT. The CDR3 consists of 15 residues. J lost 4 bases, V lost 1 base, and 5 bases had no gene match. The CDR3, as DNA: TGTGCCAGCAGTTACTTGACAGGGGAGGCCTATGGCTACACCTTC. Translated: CASSYLTGEAYGYTF.

J is TRBJ1-1 and V is TRBV7-2; D perhaps matches TRBD1 (5 bases). CDR3 size: 13 residues. Per germline, CDR1 SGHTA and CDR2 FQGNSA. Trimming pared 1 base from V and 11 bases from J, leaving 14 bases between. CDR3 DNA: TGTGCCAGCAGCTTAGAATGGCAGGGAGAGGCTTTCTTT. Encoded protein: CASSLEWQGEAFF.

The chain carries TRBV6-1 and TRBJ2-2, with TRBD2 matching 8 bases. Germline V lookup: CDR1 MNHNS, CDR2 SASEGT. The ends lost 6 bases at V and 2 bases at J; junction bases unmatched: 5. The CDR3 covers 15 residues. The CDR3 DNA is TGTGCCAGCAGCCGCGGGGGGCCCAACACCGGGGAGCTGTTTTTT. It is translated as CASSRGGPNTGELFF.

This clonotype occurred many times. The J gene is TRBJ1-1, the V gene TRBV7-4; no definite D call. V was trimmed by 2 bases and J by 5 bases, leaving 9 bases between them. This CDR3 is built from 13 residues. Germline CDR1 SGHVT, CDR2 SQSDAQ. The CDR3 spells CASSLPGWTEAFF. CDR3 sequence (DNA): TGTGCCAGCAGCTTACCCGGGTGGACTGAAGCTTTCTTT.

The chain has TRBV5-8 and TRBJ2-7; D not resolved. V gave up 2 bases and J gave up 6 bases, with 15 bases separating them. CDR3 size: 14 residues. Germline V CDR1 and CDR2: SGHTS, YDEGEE. The CDR3, as DNA: TGTGCCAGCAGCTTTCAATGGGGAATGGGCGAGCAGTACTTC. Encoded protein: CASSFQWGMGEQYF.

The sample holds a few counts of this clonotype. This may come from a read error, since a much larger clone is one base off. This sequence joins TRBV19 and TRBJ1-1; no clear D gene. This CDR3 region has 14 residues. The germline CDR1 and CDR2 sequences are LNHDA and SQIVND (reference sequence). The CDR3 DNA reads TGTGCCAGTATTGTTTCCGGGTTGAACACTGAAGCTTGCTTT. Translation gives CASIVSGLNTEACF.

The chain has TRBV9 and TRBJ2-2; tentatively, D is TRBD2 (5 bases). V lost 5 bases and J lost 6, with 11 bases in between. The germline V gene has CDR1 SGDLS and CDR2 YYNGEE. The CDR3 runs to 13 residues. CDR3 region: CASRAEGSGELFF. Written as DNA, the CDR3 is TGTGCCAGCAGGGCCGAGGGATCCGGGGAGCTGTTTTTT.

This rearrangement joins TRBV18 to TRBJ2-7; D not certain. The CDR3 sequence is 15 residues long. Germline-derived CDR1 and CDR2 are KGHSH and LQKENI. Trimming took off 1 base at V and 0 bases at J, with 10 bases between the two ends. The CDR3 sequence: CASSPQQKSSYEQYF. DNA of the CDR3: TGTGCCAGCTCACCACAACAGAAGAGCTCCTACGAGCAGTACTTC.

Many counts were recorded for this clonotype. This rearrangement joins TRBV12-3 or TRBV12-4 to TRBJ2-5; D is possibly TRBD1 or TRBD2 (5 bases each). The CDR3 contains 14 residues. V was shortened by 6 bases and J by 5 bases, with 16 bases between the two germline ends. The CDR3 protein is CASRQTGKGETQYF. Here the CDR3 DNA reads TGTGCCAGCAGACAGACCGGGAAGGGGGAGACCCAGTACTTC.

The table lists this clonotype with many counts. V and J are TRBV12-3 or TRBV12-4 and TRBJ2-7; the D is unclear. The CDR3 sequence is 13 residues long. The germline V and J ends were trimmed by 7 bases and 1 base, with 11 bases remaining between them. The CDR3 nucleotides read TGTGCCAGCACCCCGATGGGTTCCTACGAGCAGTACTTC. Encoded protein: CASTPMGSYEQYF.

This clonotype showed up many times. V is TRBV5-1 and J is TRBJ1-1, with D perhaps matching TRBD1 (5 bases). The CDR3 loop spans 13 amino acids. Germline V gives CDR1 SGHRS, CDR2 YFSETQ. Trimming took off 4 bases at V and 3 bases at J, with 10 bases between the two ends. CDR3 loop: CASSRGRDTEAFF. The CDR3 nucleotides are TGCGCCAGCAGCAGGGGCCGGGACACTGAAGCTTTCTTT.

In its sample, this clonotype was seen many times. The gene calls are TRBV7-6 and TRBJ1-1; D is ambiguous. The CDR3 is 15 residues long. Between the trimmed V and J ends, which lost 1 base and 5 bases, there was a span of 14 bases. CDR1 is SGHVS and CDR2 is FNYEAQ in the germline V gene. CDR3: CASSLGTTIGTEAFF. CDR3 bases: TGTGCCAGCAGCTTAGGAACAACGATTGGGACTGAAGCTTTCTTT. Full variable domain (missing parts from reference TRBV7-6 and TRBJ1-1): GAGVSQSPRYKVTKRGQDVALRCDPISGHVSLYWYRQALGQGPEFLTYFNYEAQQDKSGLPNDRFSAERPEGSISTLTIQRTEQRDSAMYRCASSLGTTIGTEAFFGQGTRLTVV.

This clonotype was picked up many times. V usage is TRBV2 and J usage is TRBJ1-5; the D gene is possibly TRBD1 (6 bases). CDR3 size: 15 residues. V shed 5 bases and J shed 3 bases, with 14 bases lying between them. Germline V gives CDR1 SNHLY, CDR2 FYNNEI. DNA for the CDR3: TGTGCCAGCAGTAAAGAGGGGGTGTACAATCAGCCCCAGCATTTT. Translation: CASSKEGVYNQPQHF. Combining the CDR3 with reference TRBV2 and TRBJ1-5 gives the whole variable domain EPEVTQTPSHQVTQMGQEVILRCVPISNHLYFYWYRQILGQKVEFLVSFYNNEISEKSEIFDDQFSVERPDGSNFTLKIRSTKLEDSAMYFCASSKEGVYNQPQHFGDGTRLSIL.

In this sample, this clonotype turned up a few times. The chain links TRBV5-1 to TRBJ1-1; TRBD1 agrees at 9 bases. This CDR3 is built from 16 residues. The ends lost 2 bases at V and 4 bases at J; junction bases unmatched: 9. Germline CDR1 reads SGHRS; CDR2 reads YFSETQ. The DNA of the CDR3 is TGCGCCAGCAGCTTACCTGGACAGGGGAGAGGCACTGAAGCTTTCTTT. Its translation: CASSLPGQGRGTEAFF.

This clonotype appeared a few times. V and J are TRBV11-2 and TRBJ2-4; D unclear. Trimming left V 4 bases short and J 8 bases short, with 15 bases between. This CDR3 is built from 14 residues. The germline V gene encodes CDR1 SGHAT and CDR2 FQNNGV. The CDR3: CASSYPTAGDIQYF. The CDR3 bases are TGTGCCAGCAGCTACCCGACTGCTGGGGACATTCAGTACTTC.

In this sample, this clonotype turned up many times. V and J are TRBV12-3 or TRBV12-4 and TRBJ2-7, with D hard to call. V was clipped by 5 bases and J by 6 bases, with 14 bases between them. CDR3 length: 13 amino acids. CDR3 in amino acids: CASSPPREREQYF. DNA of the CDR3: TGTGCCAGCAGTCCACCCCGCGAGCGCGAGCAGTACTTC.

In this sample, this clonotype turned up many times. The chain couples TRBV5-1 to TRBJ2-7; possible D gene TRBD1, 6 bases. CDR3 length: 16 residues. Deletions cut 4 bases from V and 0 bases from J, with 17 bases between. The germline V gene has CDR1 SGHRS and CDR2 YFSETQ. The CDR3 DNA reads as TGCGCCAGCAGCCCAGGGGCCTCCTCTAGCTCCTACGAGCAGTACTTC. This encodes CASSPGASSSSYEQYF.

This clonotype was detected many times. The chain carries TRBV2 and TRBJ2-2; 8 bases align to TRBD1. J gave up 6 bases and V 3 bases, and 12 bases lay outside the gene matches. The CDR3 runs 17 residues. Per the germline V gene, CDR1 is SNHLY and CDR2 is FYNNEI. In DNA, the CDR3 is TGTGCCAGCAGTGACAGGGGGCTTCTTACATCCTCCGGGGAGCTGTTTTTT. It specifies CASSDRGLLTSSGELFF.

This clonotype was picked up many times. The V gene is TRBV19, the J gene TRBJ1-1; D uncertain. The germline V gene encodes CDR1 LNHDA and CDR2 SQIVND (reference sequence). The CDR3 is 15 amino acids. The V gene lost 3 bases and the J gene lost 3 bases, with 14 bases spanning the gap. Here the CDR3 reads CASSMGMWGDTEAFF. Here the CDR3 DNA reads TGTGCCAGTAGTATGGGGATGTGGGGAGACACTGAAGCTTTCTTT.

This chain connects TRBV7-3 to TRBJ1-1; 7 bases map to TRBD1. V shed 3 bases, J shed 5 bases, and the junction held 3 bases outside the gene matches. In germline, CDR1 is SGHTA, CDR2 FQGTGA. CDR3 length: 13 residues. The CDR3 DNA reads as TGTGCCAGCAGCTTTCACAGGGGAACTGAAGCTTTCTTT. This sequence encodes CASSFHRGTEAFF. The complete variable domain, with remaining parts taken from reference TRBV7-3 and TRBJ1-1, reads GAGVSQTPSNKVTEKGKYVELRCDPISGHTALYWYRQSLGQGPEFLIYFQGTGAADDSGLPNDRFFAVRPEGSVSTLKIQRTERGDSAVYLCASSFHRGTEAFFGQGTRLTVV.

This chain joins TRBV5-1 and TRBJ2-7; D may be TRBD1 or TRBD2 (6 bases each). Trimming removed 0 bases from V and 7 bases from J, with 14 bases in between. The germline V gene has CDR1 SGHRS and CDR2 YFSETQ. This CDR3 region has 14 residues. Here the CDR3 reads CASSLDGGPGEQYF. DNA of the CDR3: TGCGCCAGCAGCTTGGATGGGGGGCCAGGAGAGCAGTACTTC. Full variable domain (outside the CDR3, taken from reference TRBV5-1 and TRBJ2-7): KAGVTQTPRYLIKTRGQQVTLSCSPISGHRSVSWYQQTPGQGLQFLFEYFSETQRNKGNFPGRFSGRQFSNSRSEMNVSTLELGDSALYLCASSLDGGPGEQYFGPGTRLTVT.

The table lists this clonotype with many counts. This chain uses TRBV10-3 with TRBJ1-3, with D perhaps matching TRBD1 (6 bases). From germline, CDR1 is ENHRY and CDR2 SYGVKD. The CDR3 is made up of 15 amino acids. V gave up 5 bases and J gave up 3 bases, with 14 bases separating them. The CDR3 DNA sequence: TGTGCCATCAGTTCCCCACAGGGCCTTGGAAACACCATATATTTT. It yields the protein CAISSPQGLGNTIYF.

This clonotype was seen repeatedly, ten times or more. This chain connects TRBV24-1 to TRBJ2-5; a possible D gene is TRBD2 (5 bases). There are 14 residues in the CDR3. In germline, CDR1 is KGHDR, CDR2 SFDVKD. Trimming removed 7 bases at V and 2 bases at J, with 13 bases between. DNA of the CDR3: TGTGCCACCAGCTCTCCGGGATCACAAGAGACCCAGTACTTC. Protein product: CATSSPGSQETQYF.

This clonotype was seen repeatedly, ten times or more. No DNA is shown, since the ends of the CDR3 on it are uncertain; the CDR3 is the one TCRdb lists. The chain links TRBV6-5 to TRBJ2-4; TRBD1, as called in the table, went unchecked against the DNA. The CDR3 length equals 15 residues, ends included. Germline CDR1 and CDR2: MNHEY and SVGAGI. The chain's CDR3 is CASSSSTGGADIQYF.

This clonotype was picked up many times. The chain is built from TRBV27 and TRBJ1-5, with 8 bases that match TRBD1. CDR3 length: 15 residues. The V segment lost 6 bases and the J segment 1 base; nucleotides outside the gene matches: 5. Per the germline V gene, CDR1 is MNHEY and CDR2 is SMNVEV (reference sequence). The CDR3, as DNA: TGTGCCAGCAGCATGACAGGGGAGAGCAATCAGCCCCAGCATTTT. The encoded protein is CASSMTGESNQPQHF.

This clonotype was counted ten times or more. This chain links TRBV12-3 or TRBV12-4 with TRBJ2-2; no clear D. Trimming pared 3 bases from V and 3 bases from J, leaving 8 bases between. The length of the CDR3 is 14 residues. This chain's CDR3 is CASSFRQHTGELFF. In DNA form, the CDR3 reads TGTGCCAGCAGTTTTCGTCAGCACACCGGGGAGCTGTTTTTT.

This clonotype was recorded many times. The chain carries TRBV19 and TRBJ2-5, with D possibly TRBD2 on 6 matching bases. This CDR3 has 13 amino acids. CDR1 LNHDA and CDR2 SQIVND come from the germline V gene (reference sequence). The germline V and J ends were trimmed by 6 bases and 1 base, with 9 bases remaining between them. This CDR3 is CASSTGVQETQYF. DNA for the CDR3: TGTGCCAGTAGCACGGGGGTCCAAGAGACCCAGTACTTC.